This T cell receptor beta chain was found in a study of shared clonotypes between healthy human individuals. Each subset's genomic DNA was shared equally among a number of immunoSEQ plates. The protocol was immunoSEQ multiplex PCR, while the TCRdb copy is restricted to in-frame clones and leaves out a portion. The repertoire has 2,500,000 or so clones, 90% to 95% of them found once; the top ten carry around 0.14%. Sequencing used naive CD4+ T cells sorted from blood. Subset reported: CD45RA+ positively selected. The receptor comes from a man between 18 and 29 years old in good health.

The CDR3 DNA follows: TGTGCCAGCTCGCCAGGGGTCCAGTCTCAAGAGACCCAGTACTTC. It codes for CASSPGVQSQETQYF. V and J are TRBV18 and TRBJ2-5; maybe TRBD1 (6 bases). From germline, CDR1 is KGHSH and CDR2 LQKENI. Trimming left V 6 bases short and J 2 bases short, with 16 bases between. The CDR3 covers 15 residues.